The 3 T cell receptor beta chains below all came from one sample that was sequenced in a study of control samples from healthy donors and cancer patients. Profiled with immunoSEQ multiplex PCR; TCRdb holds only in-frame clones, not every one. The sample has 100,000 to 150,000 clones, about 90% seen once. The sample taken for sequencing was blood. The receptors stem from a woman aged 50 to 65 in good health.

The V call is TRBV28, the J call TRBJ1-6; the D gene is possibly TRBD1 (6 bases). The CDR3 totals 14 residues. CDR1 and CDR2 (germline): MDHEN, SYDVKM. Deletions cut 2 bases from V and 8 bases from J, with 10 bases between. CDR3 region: CASSLGRGYSPLHF. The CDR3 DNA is TGTGCCAGCAGTTTAGGCAGGGGTTATTCACCCCTCCACTTT.

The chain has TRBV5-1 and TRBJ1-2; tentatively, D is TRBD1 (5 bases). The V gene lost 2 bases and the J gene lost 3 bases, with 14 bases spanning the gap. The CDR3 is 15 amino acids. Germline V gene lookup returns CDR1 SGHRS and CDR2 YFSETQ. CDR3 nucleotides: TGCGCCAGCAGCTTATTAACAGACAGCCACTATGGCTACACCTTC. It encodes CASSLLTDSHYGYTF.

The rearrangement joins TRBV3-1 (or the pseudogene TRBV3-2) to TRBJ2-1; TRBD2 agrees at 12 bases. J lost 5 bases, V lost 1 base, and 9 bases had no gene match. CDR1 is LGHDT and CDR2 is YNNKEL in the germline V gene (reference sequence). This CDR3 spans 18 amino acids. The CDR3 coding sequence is TGTGCCAGCAGCCAAGGACATCTAGCGGGAGGGCCCAACAATGAGCAGTTCTTC. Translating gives CASSQGHLAGGPNNEQFF.